Sequencing of this T cell receptor beta chain was carried out in a study of breast tumors, draining lymph nodes, adjacent tissues. This clonotype was seen ten or more times. V gave up 1 base and J gave up 7 bases, with 16 bases separating them. The CDR3 runs 16 residues. Per the germline V gene, CDR1 is SEHNR and CDR2 is FQNEAQ (reference sequence). One entry per CDR3 protein results from TCRdb running MiXCR on the multiplex PCR reads. The sample contains around 43,000 distinct CDR3 sequences, around 23% of which appear only once. The chain is built from TRBV7-9 and TRBJ1-4, with D maybe TRBD1 (5 bases). What was sequenced was breast tumor tissue. This receptor was identified in a female donor with breast cancer. Some clones in this sample may be carry-over from other donors' samples. This chain's CDR3 is CASSLGGGGSIEKLFF. The DNA of the CDR3 is TGTGCCAGCAGCTTAGGCGGGGGGGGGTCGATTGAAAAACTGTTTTTT.